This is a list of T cell receptor beta chains from one sample in a study of blood T cells in healthy people across ages. TCRdb ran MiXCR on the 5' RACE reads and lists one entry per CDR3 protein. The table has roughly 930,000 distinct CDR3 sequences, 45% to 50% seen once; the top ten hold under 15%. Source material: blood. These receptors originate from a man younger than 45 in good health. CDR3s include the opening cysteine and the closing phenylalanine or tryptophan. D genes are given only for firm matches. Clone size appears in some rows only: once, few, many, or a class for an expanded clone.

j_call clone_size d_call v_call cdr3_aa cdr3_nt
TRBJ2-3 - TRBD2 TRBV28 CASSLLPGGVTDTQYF TGTGCCAGCAGTTTACTGCCGGGGGGTGTTACAGATACGCAGTATTTT
TRBJ2-1 - - TRBV9 CASSVAPPDEQFF TGTGCCAGCAGCGTAGCCCCCCCGGATGAGCAGTTCTTC
TRBJ2-5 - TRBD1 TRBV3-1 CASSPRDRGDNEQYF TGTGCCAGCAGCCCCCGGGACAGGGGGGACAATGAGCAGTACTTC
TRBJ2-3 few - TRBV9 CASSVAGADTQYF TGTGCCAGCAGCGTAGCTGGAGCAGATACGCAGTATTTT
TRBJ1-4 - - TRBV7-9 CASSSGIVATNEKLFF TGTGCCAGCAGCTCGGGAATAGTCGCAACTAATGAAAAACTGTTTTTT
TRBJ2-7 - - TRBV7-2 CASSLKKSYEQYF TGTGCCAGCAGCTTAAAGAAATCCTACGAGCAGTACTTC
TRBJ1-2 many TRBD1 TRBV30 CAWSVTGVGGYTF TGTGCCTGGAGTGTAACAGGGGTGGGCGGCTACACCTTC
TRBJ2-7 once TRBD1 TRBV27 CASSLVGGMNEQYF TGTGCCAGCAGTTTAGTAGGGGGCATGAACGAGCAGTACTTC
TRBJ2-3 - - TRBV7-2 CASSLVRGASTDTQYF TGTGCCAGCAGCTTAGTTAGGGGGGCCAGCACAGATACGCAGTATTTT
TRBJ1-1 - TRBD1 TRBV4-2 CASRPVGTGGLTEAFF TGTGCCAGCAGGCCCGTCGGGACAGGGGGCCTCACTGAAGCTTTCTTT
TRBJ2-6 few - TRBV25-1 CASSESTGVGANVLTF TGTGCCAGCAGTGAGTCCACAGGTGTAGGGGCCAACGTCCTGACTTTC
TRBJ2-3 - TRBD2 TRBV20-1 CSARSSGVADTQYF TGCAGTGCTAGATCTAGCGGGGTAGCAGATACGCAGTATTTT
TRBJ2-1 few - TRBV27 CASSLSSGSLGNEQFF TGTGCCAGCAGTTTATCGAGCGGCAGCCTCGGTAATGAGCAGTTCTTC
TRBJ2-3 once - TRBV25-1 CASSLGKVGDTQYF TGTGCCAGCAGTTTAGGCAAGGTCGGAGATACGCAGTATTTT
TRBJ1-1 - - TRBV6-5 CASTGFTSGNTEAFF TGTGCCAGCACCGGATTTACATCGGGGAACACTGAAGCTTTCTTT